This T cell receptor (beta chain) was documented in a study of CD8 T cells in Susac syndrome. After extraction with the RNeasy kit, roughly 0.5 to 1 ug of the RNA was reverse transcribed using random hexamers. TCRdb re-derived calls from the immunoSEQ multiplex PCR reads in MiXCR, one entry per CDR3 protein. The sample lists hundreds of thousands of distinct CDR3 sequences, approximately 95% seen once, with roughly 0.09% in the top ten. CDR1 SGHRS and CDR2 YFSETQ come from the germline V gene. With 0 bases removed from V and 10 bases from J, the gap between germline ends came to 13 bases. CDR3 length: 13 amino acids.

The V and J genes are TRBV5-1 and TRBJ1-1; D is unresolved. The sequence was collected from a human donor with multiple sclerosis. Material: CD4+ T cells from PBMCs. CDR3 nucleotides: TGCGCCAGCAGCTTGGCGACGGCGAGCGGAGCTTTCTTT. It is translated as CASSLATASGAFF.